These 26 T cell receptor beta chains originate from one sample sequenced in a study of regulatory T cells in long-lasting Graves disease. Relying on iRepertoire HTBI primers and Arm-PCR of CDR3 regions, the team built TCR beta libraries. TCRdb used MiXCR to reprocess the multiplex PCR reads, holding one entry per CDR3 protein. The sample shows over 500,000 distinct CDR3 sequences, 15% to 20% of them seen only once. The time point here: newly diagnosed GD, antithyroid drugs for less than 3 months. PBMCs were the source of the RNA used for TCR sequencing. These same data were also listed under a study on T cells in Graves' hyperthyroidism and ophthalmopathy.

The sequences come from peripheral blood mononuclear cells (PBMCs), collected at new diagnosis, from a patient treated with antithyroid drugs. Source of these receptors: a woman younger than 45 with Graves disease.

The table lists this clonotype with many counts. The chain uses TRBV11-2 and TRBJ2-5; D uncertain. V was trimmed by 2 bases and J by 5 bases, leaving 6 bases between them. The CDR3 covers 12 residues. The germline V gene encodes CDR1 SGHAT and CDR2 FQNNGV. Written as DNA, the CDR3 is TGTGCCAGCAGCTTATCGGCGGAGACCCAGTACTTC. As protein: CASSLSAETQYF.

This clonotype was seen more than once but under ten times. This rearrangement joins TRBV12-3 or TRBV12-4 to TRBJ1-1; no reliable D call. This CDR3 spans 15 amino acids. The V and J ends lost 10 bases and 0 bases respectively, with 18 bases between them. The CDR3 nucleotides read TGTGCCAACAGCTTAGGACGGGTCATGAACACTGAAGCTTTCTTT. It is translated as CANSLGRVMNTEAFF.

This clonotype was seen only a few times. The V gene is TRBV9, the J gene TRBJ1-6; D is undetermined. From germline, CDR1 is SGDLS and CDR2 YYNGEE. This CDR3 is 16 amino acids long. The germline V and J ends were trimmed by 4 bases and 0 bases, with 11 bases remaining between them. The CDR3 DNA reads as TGTGCCAGCAGCCCACACGGGAGCTCCTATAATTCACCCCTCCACTTT. Translated: CASSPHGSSYNSPLHF.

The chain employs TRBV7-3 and TRBJ2-5; D gene ambiguous. Germline CDR1 SGHTA, CDR2 FQGTGA. The CDR3 is 16 residues long. V lost 5 bases and J lost 5, with 21 bases in between. The CDR3 here is CASSPLSLREKETQYF. The CDR3, as DNA: TGTGCCAGCAGCCCCCTATCTTTGCGAGAGAAGGAGACCCAGTACTTC.

Ten or more counts support this clonotype. The J gene is TRBJ2-1, the V gene TRBV5-1, with TRBD2 matching over 14 bases. V lost 0 bases, J lost 0 bases, and 2 bases stayed unmatched. The length of the CDR3 is 18 residues. The germline V gene encodes CDR1 SGHRS and CDR2 YFSETQ. The CDR3 reads CASSLGGTSGSSYNEQFF. The DNA for the CDR3 is TGCGCCAGCAGCTTGGGCGGGACTAGCGGGAGCTCCTACAATGAGCAGTTCTTC.

This clonotype was seen once. The chain employs TRBV5-6 and TRBJ2-2; D uncertain. From germline, CDR1 is SGHDT and CDR2 YYEEEE. The CDR3 contains 14 residues. V shed 5 bases and J shed 5 bases, with 13 bases lying between them. CDR3 nucleotide sequence: TGTGCCAGCAGTCTCGGGTGGAGAACCGGGGAGCTGTTTTTT. Translating gives CASSLGWRTGELFF.

This clonotype was observed a few times. V and J are TRBV7-2 and TRBJ2-2; D is perhaps TRBD1 (6 bases). This CDR3 region has 17 residues. In germline, CDR1 is SGHTA, CDR2 FQGNSA. V was trimmed by 1 base and J by 0 bases, leaving 12 bases between them. CDR3 region: CASSLDMTGANTGELFF. CDR3 in DNA: TGTGCCAGCAGCTTAGATATGACAGGAGCGAACACCGGGGAGCTGTTTTTT.

In this sample, this clonotype turned up many times. This sequence joins TRBV19 and TRBJ2-3, with D possibly being TRBD2 (6 bases). In germline, CDR1 is LNHDA, CDR2 SQIVND (reference sequence). V was pared by 4 bases and J by 6 bases, with 14 bases between. The CDR3 is 14 amino acids. The CDR3 spells CASSTTTRSDTQYF. Written as DNA, the CDR3 is TGTGCCAGTAGTACTACGACTAGGTCGGATACGCAGTATTTT. The full variable domain, with the rest looked up from reference TRBV19 and TRBJ2-3, is DGGITQSPKYLFRKEGQNVTLSCEQNLNHDAMYWYRQDPGQGLRLIYYSQIVNDFQKGDIAEGYSVSREKKESFPLTVTSAQKNPTAFYLCASSTTTRSDTQYFGPGTRLTVL.

Notes on this clonotype: Only one base separates this from a far larger clonotype, so it likely reflects a read error. The gene calls are TRBV6-9 and TRBJ1-2; TRBD1 matches 7 bases. Unmatched junction bases numbered 9, after V lost 3 bases and J lost 5 bases. CDR1 MNHGY and CDR2 SVAAGI come from the germline V gene. The CDR3 sequence is 15 residues long. The CDR3 DNA is TGTGCCAGCAGTTACAGGGGGGAGGGCACTTATGGCTACACCTTC. This codes for CASSYRGEGTYGYTF.

The chain joins TRBV7-6 to TRBJ2-3; D remains unclear. V was pared by 4 bases and J by 6 bases, with 14 bases between. The CDR3 runs 14 residues. The germline CDR1 and CDR2 sequences are SGHVS and FNYEAQ. The CDR3 is CASSSSVLSDTQYF. CDR3 nucleotide sequence: TGTGCCAGCAGCTCATCAGTCCTTTCTGATACGCAGTATTTT.

This clonotype occurred many times. This sequence joins TRBV28 and TRBJ2-7, with a weak D call TRBD2 (6 bases). Germline V gene data show CDR1 as MDHEN and CDR2 as SYDVKM. V was trimmed by 3 bases and J by 2 bases, leaving 14 bases between them. The CDR3 totals 15 residues. This CDR3 reads CASSLIGTLPYEQYF. The CDR3 DNA reads TGTGCCAGCAGTTTGATCGGGACTCTCCCCTACGAGCAGTACTTC.

This clonotype was recorded at least ten times. The chain combines TRBV24-1 with TRBJ2-3, with 12 bases identical to TRBD1. The V gene's germline CDR1 is KGHDR and CDR2 SFDVKD. The CDR3 contains 17 residues. V gave up 4 bases and J gave up 1 base; unmatched junction bases: 5. The CDR3: CATSDPGTGGGTDTQYF. In DNA form, the CDR3 reads TGTGCCACCAGTGACCCCGGGACAGGGGGCGGCACAGATACGCAGTATTTT.

Many counts were recorded for this clonotype. J is TRBJ2-7 and V is TRBV28; 8 bases fit TRBD1. CDR3 length equals 14 residues. The junction had 7 bases not matched to a gene; V was cut back by 2 bases and J by 7 bases. Germline V gene data show CDR1 as MDHEN and CDR2 as SYDVKM. The CDR3 region is CASSLGTGPWEQYF. CDR3 in DNA: TGTGCCAGCAGTTTAGGGACAGGCCCTTGGGAGCAGTACTTC. The variable domain in full, with the rest retrieved from reference TRBV28 and TRBJ2-7, is DVKVTQSSRYLVKRTGEKVFLECVQDMDHENMFWYRQDPGLGLRLIYFSYDVKMKEKGDIPEGYSVSREKKERFSLILESASTNQTSMYLCASSLGTGPWEQYFGPGTRLTVT.

This clonotype was detected ten times or more. This chain uses TRBV7-2 with TRBJ2-5; 8 bases fit TRBD1. The length of the CDR3 is 14 residues. From germline, CDR1 is SGHTA and CDR2 FQGNSA. V trimming: 5 bases; J trimming: 5 bases; junction bases outside the gene matches: 7. Written as DNA, the CDR3 is TGTGCCAGCAGCCTGACAGGGGACCCCGAGACCCAGTACTTC. Its protein product is CASSLTGDPETQYF.

This clonotype was counted ten times or more. This chain uses TRBV11-2 with TRBJ1-1; 7 positions agree with TRBD1. The trim removed 0 bases at V and 4 bases at J, leaving 8 bases unmatched. The CDR3 runs 16 residues. Germline V gene lookup returns CDR1 SGHAT and CDR2 FQNNGV. CDR3 nucleotide sequence: TGTGCCAGCAGCTTAGATCCTCCCACAGGGGTCACTGAAGCTTTCTTT. Residues: CASSLDPPTGVTEAFF. Together with reference TRBV11-2 and TRBJ1-1, the CDR3 gives the full variable domain: EAGVAQSPRYKIIEKRQSVAFWCNPISGHATLYWYQQILGQGPKLLIQFQNNGVVDDSQLPKDRFSAERLKGVDSTLKIQPAKLEDSAVYLCASSLDPPTGVTEAFFGQGTRLTVV.

This clonotype was seen at least ten times. The chain uses TRBV2 and TRBJ2-3; TRBD2 is a possible D gene (5 bases). V lost 6 bases, J lost 1 base, and 11 bases lay in between. This CDR3 comprises 14 residues. The germline CDR1 and CDR2 sequences are SNHLY and FYNNEI. The DNA of the CDR3 is TGTGCCAGCAGACTGACTACCCGCACAGATACGCAGTATTTT. As protein: CASRLTTRTDTQYF.

This clonotype was picked up a small number of times. CDR3 amino acids: CSAGDQGSTEAFF. The CDR3 DNA reads as TGCAGTGCAGGGGATCAGGGTAGTACTGAAGCTTTCTTT. This chain connects TRBV20-1 to TRBJ1-1; D may be TRBD1 (5 bases). Germline V CDR1 and CDR2: DFQATT, SNEGSKA (reference sequence). The CDR3 covers 13 residues. The germline V and J ends were trimmed by 6 bases and 5 bases, with 16 bases remaining between them.

The chain couples TRBV27 to TRBJ1-2; D ambiguous. V lost 0 bases and J lost 6, with 11 bases in between. The CDR3 consists of 14 residues. Per the germline V gene, CDR1 is MNHEY and CDR2 is SMNVEV (reference sequence). The CDR3 DNA reads as TGTGCCAGCAGTTTATCGTCCTCATCCAATGGCTACACCTTC. Protein sequence: CASSLSSSSNGYTF.

The rearrangement links TRBV6-9 to TRBJ1-3; a possible D gene is TRBD1 (6 bases). Germline assignment: CDR1 MNHGY and CDR2 SVAAGI. The V gene lost 3 bases and the J gene lost 3 bases, with 12 bases spanning the gap. There are 15 residues in the CDR3. The CDR3 nucleotides are TGTGCCAGCAGTTACCACACAGGGATTGGAAACACCATATATTTT. Translation gives CASSYHTGIGNTIYF.

This clonotype was recorded at least ten times. J is TRBJ1-1 and V is TRBV27; 7 positions agree with TRBD1. This CDR3 has 16 residues. Germline values: CDR1 MNHEY, CDR2 SMNVEV (reference sequence). J gave up 1 base and V 6 bases, and 11 bases lay outside the gene matches. DNA of the CDR3: TGTGCCAGCAGCCTCTCTACGGGACAGTCGAACACTGAAGCTTTCTTT. Its translation: CASSLSTGQSNTEAFF.

This clonotype was found many times. The CDR3 nucleotides read TGTGCCAGCAGCTTCTTCCCACGGGAGGGGGGGAAAGATGAGCAGTTCTTC. It specifies CASSFFPREGGKDEQFF. The chain carries TRBV7-9 and TRBJ2-1; 8 nucleotides line up with TRBD2. The CDR3 contains 17 residues. Germline V gene lookup returns CDR1 SEHNR and CDR2 FQNEAQ (reference sequence). V lost 3 bases and J lost 8; bases outside the gene matches: 15.

As DNA, the CDR3 is TGTGCCAGCAGCCGGGATTCGACAGGAGGAAATTCACCCCTCCACTTT. Translated, it gives CASSRDSTGGNSPLHF. The V and J genes are TRBV3-1 and TRBJ1-6, with a tentative D call TRBD1 (6 bases). CDR1 is LGHDT, CDR2 YNNKEL, per germline (reference sequence). V dropped 4 bases and J dropped 7 bases, with 17 bases sitting between them. This CDR3 is built from 16 residues.

This clonotype was seen ten or more times. This sequence joins TRBV28 and TRBJ1-3, with a possible D match to TRBD1 (6 bases). The CDR3 runs to 15 residues. V was clipped by 4 bases and J by 2 bases, with 12 bases between them. Germline assignment: CDR1 MDHEN and CDR2 SYDVKM. This CDR3 reads CASSSLAGAGNTIYF. The CDR3 coding sequence is TGTGCCAGCAGTTCACTAGCAGGGGCTGGAAACACCATATATTTT.

The V call is TRBV6-1, the J call TRBJ1-1; 7 bases fit TRBD1. The CDR3 covers 14 residues. V dropped 6 bases and J dropped 5; count of bases not matched to a gene: 9. The germline gives CDR1 MNHNS, CDR2 SASEGT. DNA of the CDR3: TGTGCCAGCAGGACAGGGACAGCGCCGACTGAAGCTTTCTTT. This sequence encodes CASRTGTAPTEAFF.

This clonotype was found many times. One end of the junction does not line up with germline, which may come from a read error. The CDR3 DNA sequence: TGTGCCAGTAGCCGCCAAGTGTCTGGAAACACCATATATTTT. The encoded protein is CASSRQVSGNTIYF. The rearrangement joins TRBV3-1 to TRBJ1-3; no clear D. This CDR3 is 14 amino acids long. Germline-derived CDR1 and CDR2 are LGHDT and YNNKEL (reference sequence).

The V call is TRBV6-5, the J call TRBJ2-3, with D possibly being TRBD1 or TRBD2 (5 bases each). The CDR3 runs 15 residues. Germline V CDR1 and CDR2: MNHEY, SVGAGI. V was clipped by 0 bases and J by 11 bases, with 18 bases between them. CDR3 sequence: CASSYSGPGKGQQYF. CDR3 bases: TGTGCCAGCAGTTACTCGGGGCCCGGGAAAGGTCAGCAGTATTTT.